Listed below are T cell receptor beta chains from one sample, sequenced in a study of blood T cell repertoires in COVID-19. Sequencing used immunoSEQ multiplex PCR; TCRdb keeps in-frame clones, though not all of them. The table records a few hundred thousand clones, 85% to 90% of them present only once. The source material was peripheral blood. The receptors here all came from a woman in her forties who had recovered from COVID-19. Both conserved end residues are part of each CDR3. D genes are given only for firm matches. The size field is filled for only some rows; it gives once, few, many or a size class.

v_call: TRBV7-9
j_call: TRBJ2-1
d_call: .
clone_size: .
cdr3_nt: TGTGCCAGCACAGCGGACTCCTACAATGAGCAGTTCTTC
cdr3_aa: CASTADSYNEQFF

v_call: TRBV9
j_call: TRBJ1-3
d_call: .
clone_size: once
cdr3_nt: TGTGCCAGCAGGGGAGCTGGAAACACCATATATTTT
cdr3_aa: CASRGAGNTIYF

v_call: TRBV30
j_call: TRBJ1-2
d_call: .
clone_size: .
cdr3_nt: TGTGCCTGGAGCCTAAGCGGGTATGGCTACACCTTC
cdr3_aa: CAWSLSGYGYTF

v_call: TRBV7-2
j_call: TRBJ2-5
d_call: .
clone_size: .
cdr3_nt: TGTGCCAGCAGCTTAGGGGTTAGCGGAACCCAAGAGACCCAGTACTTC
cdr3_aa: CASSLGVSGTQETQYF

v_call: TRBV10-2
j_call: TRBJ1-2
d_call: .
clone_size: .
cdr3_nt: TGCGCCAGCACGGCGGGACCCTATGGCTACACCTTC
cdr3_aa: CASTAGPYGYTF

v_call: TRBV28
j_call: TRBJ2-7
d_call: .
clone_size: .
cdr3_nt: TGTGCCAGCAGTTTCGGGGGACCCCCGGTGGAGCAGTACTTC
cdr3_aa: CASSFGGPPVEQYF

v_call: TRBV4-3
j_call: TRBJ1-1
d_call: TRBD1
clone_size: .
cdr3_nt: TGCGCCAGCAGCCAAGAACGAACAGGGGGGCCCATGAACACTGAAGCTTTCTTT
cdr3_aa: CASSQERTGGPMNTEAFF

v_call: TRBV11-2
j_call: TRBJ1-5
d_call: .
clone_size: .
cdr3_nt: TGTGCCAGCAGCCAAGGGGTACTGAGCAATCAGCCCCAGCATTTT
cdr3_aa: CASSQGVLSNQPQHF

v_call: TRBV7-2
j_call: TRBJ2-7
d_call: TRBD2
clone_size: .
cdr3_nt: TGTGCCAGCAGCTTAGGGACTAGCACCCCCTACGAGCAGTACTTC
cdr3_aa: CASSLGTSTPYEQYF

v_call: TRBV7-3
j_call: TRBJ1-1
d_call: .
clone_size: .
cdr3_nt: TGTGCCAGCAGCTTAGTCGGGTCCGGTGAAGCTTTCTTT
cdr3_aa: CASSLVGSGEAFF

v_call: TRBV4-2
j_call: TRBJ1-2
d_call: TRBD1
clone_size: .
cdr3_nt: TGTGCCAGCAGCCAAACGACAGGGGGCAGGGATGGCTACACCTTC
cdr3_aa: CASSQTTGGRDGYTF

v_call: TRBV20-1
j_call: TRBJ2-3
d_call: TRBD2
clone_size: .
cdr3_nt: TGCAGTGCTAGTGCGCTAGCGGGAGGGCCGGACGGCGCAGATACGCAGTATTTT
cdr3_aa: CSASALAGGPDGADTQYF

v_call: TRBV30
j_call: TRBJ1-1
d_call: .
clone_size: .
cdr3_nt: TGTGCCTGGAGTGTACAGACAGGAGAAGCTTTCTTT
cdr3_aa: CAWSVQTGEAFF

v_call: TRBV6-6
j_call: TRBJ2-5
d_call: TRBD2
clone_size: .
cdr3_nt: TGTGCCAGCAGTTACGAACTAGCGGACGAAGAGACCCAGTACTTC
cdr3_aa: CASSYELADEETQYF

v_call: TRBV2
j_call: TRBJ2-7
d_call: .
clone_size: .
cdr3_nt: TGTGCCAGCAGTGTTCCCGGGCAGGGGTGGCACGAGCAGTACTTC
cdr3_aa: CASSVPGQGWHEQYF

v_call: TRBV4-3
j_call: TRBJ2-1
d_call: .
clone_size: few
cdr3_nt: TGCGCCAGCAGCCAAGTCGGCGGAACTGGATCCCCTTTTGAGCAGTTCTTC
cdr3_aa: CASSQVGGTGSPFEQFF

v_call: TRBV10-3
j_call: TRBJ1-3
d_call: .
clone_size: .
cdr3_nt: TGTGCCATCAGTGAGGGGCAGGGGAACGGAAACACCATATATTTT
cdr3_aa: CAISEGQGNGNTIYF

v_call: TRBV30
j_call: TRBJ1-2
d_call: TRBD1
clone_size: .
cdr3_nt: TGTGCCTGGGGACCCACAGGGGCGGGCTACACCTTC
cdr3_aa: CAWGPTGAGYTF

v_call: TRBV5-6
j_call: TRBJ1-3
d_call: .
clone_size: .
cdr3_nt: TGTGCCAGCAGCCCCGGTGGGCAAGACTCTGGAAACACCATATATTTT
cdr3_aa: CASSPGGQDSGNTIYF

v_call: TRBV27
j_call: TRBJ1-5
d_call: .
clone_size: .
cdr3_nt: TGTGCCAGCAGTTTTCGGGGAGTCCAGCCCCAGCATTTT
cdr3_aa: CASSFRGVQPQHF

v_call: TRBV6-5
j_call: TRBJ2-1
d_call: TRBD2
clone_size: once
cdr3_nt: TGTGCCAGCAGTTACACCCATTCCGGGACTAGCGAGGTCTTC
cdr3_aa: CASSYTHSGTSEVF

v_call: TRBV7-2
j_call: TRBJ2-2
d_call: .
clone_size: .
cdr3_nt: TGTGCCAGCAGCCCTCGGACGGGATCCACCGGGGAGCTGTTTTTT
cdr3_aa: CASSPRTGSTGELFF

v_call: TRBV7-7
j_call: TRBJ2-7
d_call: .
clone_size: .
cdr3_nt: TGTGCTAGCAGCTTAGCGGAGGGACGTAGCTACGAGCAGTACTTC
cdr3_aa: CASSLAEGRSYEQYF

v_call: TRBV19
j_call: TRBJ2-1
d_call: TRBD2
clone_size: .
cdr3_nt: TGTGCCAGTAGTCCAAGGGGAGCGGGAGGCCCCTACAATGAGCAGTTCTTC
cdr3_aa: CASSPRGAGGPYNEQFF

v_call: TRBV4-3
j_call: TRBJ2-1
d_call: .
clone_size: .
cdr3_nt: TGCGCCAGCACCGAACATCGGGGTAGCGCCCCGTTCTTC
cdr3_aa: CASTEHRGSAPFF

v_call: TRBV6-6
j_call: TRBJ1-4
d_call: TRBD1
clone_size: .
cdr3_nt: TGTGCCCACCGGGACAGGGAAGTTTGGGATGAAAAACTGTTTTTT
cdr3_aa: CAHRDREVWDEKLFF

v_call: TRBV28
j_call: TRBJ2-3
d_call: .
clone_size: .
cdr3_nt: TGTGCCAGCCGGGGGAGGCCTAGCACAGATACGCAGTATTTT
cdr3_aa: CASRGRPSTDTQYF

v_call: TRBV7-2
j_call: TRBJ2-3
d_call: TRBD2
clone_size: once
cdr3_nt: TGTGCCAGCAGCTTAGGGGCTAGCGGGAGGAGATCAGATACGCAGTATTTT
cdr3_aa: CASSLGASGRRSDTQYF

v_call: TRBV5-6
j_call: TRBJ2-5
d_call: TRBD2
clone_size: .
cdr3_nt: TGTGCCAGCAGCCCGGGACTAGCCGCCCAAGAGACCCAGTACTTC
cdr3_aa: CASSPGLAAQETQYF

v_call: TRBV7-8
j_call: TRBJ2-1
d_call: .
clone_size: few
cdr3_nt: TGTGCCAGCAGCTTTGGGAGCCTGGGGTACAATGAGCAGTTCTTC
cdr3_aa: CASSFGSLGYNEQFF

v_call: TRBV5-1
j_call: TRBJ1-4
d_call: .
clone_size: .
cdr3_nt: TGCGCCAGCAGCGGGCACATCCCGGCCAAACTGTTTTTT
cdr3_aa: CASSGHIPAKLFF

v_call: TRBV29-1
j_call: TRBJ1-2
d_call: .
clone_size: .
cdr3_nt: TGCAGCGTTTTCCCTCCGGGAGGCTACACCTTC
cdr3_aa: CSVFPPGGYTF

v_call: TRBV5-4
j_call: TRBJ2-3
d_call: TRBD2
clone_size: .
cdr3_nt: TGTGCCAGCAGCTTCCTAGCGGGCACAGATACGCAGTATTTT
cdr3_aa: CASSFLAGTDTQYF

v_call: TRBV7-3
j_call: TRBJ1-2
d_call: TRBD1
clone_size: .
cdr3_nt: TGTGCCAGCAGCTTTTCCGGGACAGGGGGTGGCTACACCTTC
cdr3_aa: CASSFSGTGGGYTF

v_call: TRBV29-1
j_call: TRBJ2-3
d_call: TRBD2
clone_size: .
cdr3_nt: TGCAGCGCAACGCTGGGCTCGACTAGCGGGATCTGGGATACGCAGTATTTT
cdr3_aa: CSATLGSTSGIWDTQYF